This T cell receptor beta chain is drawn from a study of blood T cells in healthy people across ages. Whole-study results and caveats: Correlation between TCR beta diversity and naive T cell percentage was strong. Across the age range, TCR beta diversity per million T cells fell in a roughly linear way.

The use of a sample-barcoded 5' primer and a J-beta primer mix characterized a second PCR of 7 to 11 cycles. Every cDNA was tagged by a template-switch adaptor with 12 random nucleotides. TCRdb passed the 5' RACE reads through MiXCR, listing each CDR3 protein once. Seen here are about 670,000 distinct CDR3 sequences, roughly half observed once, and the top ten hold roughly 14%. In the case of this clonotype: As yet, its antigen is unknown. This may be a read error: a much more frequent sequence differs by one nucleotide.

This CDR3 has 16 amino acids. CDR1 and CDR2 from the germline V gene are SGHRS and YFSETQ. This receptor was obtained from a woman older than 75 in good health. Material: blood. The chain employs TRBV5-1 and TRBJ2-7; 7 bases are a match to TRBD2. The assigned J gene may be wrong: the sequence end matches TRBJ2-5 better. The DNA for the CDR3 is TGCGCCAGCAGCTTGGGTGCTAGCGGTATAGGCGAGACCCAGTACTTC. This codes for CASSLGASGIGETQYF.